A selection of T cell receptor beta chains follows, all from one sample in a study of T cell responses to AZD1222 COVID-19 vaccine. Profiling relied on immunoSEQ multiplex PCR, and the TCRdb table lists in-frame clones only, not all of them. Here the sample spans 100,000 to 150,000 clones, more than 80% being singletons. The source material was peripheral blood, sampled on day 0 of AZD1222 vaccination. These receptors came from an adult in good health. Both conserved end residues are part of each CDR3. D genes are given only for firm matches. Not all rows give a size; the values are once, few, many and, for expanded clones, a class.

v_gene	j_gene	d_gene	abundance	CDR3nt	CDR3aa
TRBV19	TRBJ1-1	.	.	TGTGCCAGTAGTATATTTGAGGGGCCTGGCACTGAAGCTTTCTTT	CASSIFEGPGTEAFF
TRBV7-2	TRBJ2-7	TRBD1	once	TGTGCCAGCAGCCCCGGACAGGGGACCTACGAGCAGTACTTC	CASSPGQGTYEQYF
TRBV5-4	TRBJ1-2	.	few	TGTGCCAGCAGCTTGCAAGGGGCGGATGGCTACACCTTC	CASSLQGADGYTF
TRBV5-1	TRBJ1-5	TRBD1	.	TGCGCCAGCAGTCACGGACAGGGGGATCAGCCCCAGCATTTT	CASSHGQGDQPQHF
TRBV5-4	TRBJ1-4	.	.	TGTGCCAGCAGCCTACAGGGAGGGAGCGGAAAACTGTTTTTT	CASSLQGGSGKLFF
TRBV30	TRBJ1-5	.	.	TGTGCCTGGAGTGGGGCAGTTAGCAATCAGCCCCAGCATTTT	CAWSGAVSNQPQHF
TRBV9	TRBJ1-5	.	.	TGTGCCAGCAGCGTCGGCAATCAGCCCCAGCATTTT	CASSVGNQPQHF
TRBV19	TRBJ1-1	.	.	TGTGCCAGTAGTCCCGCAGTTGGGACTGAAGCTTTCTTT	CASSPAVGTEAFF
TRBV19	TRBJ1-1	TRBD1	.	TGTGCCAGTAGGGCAGGGGGCGGGAACACTGAAGCTTTCTTT	CASRAGGGNTEAFF
TRBV4-3	TRBJ1-2	.	.	TGCGCCAGCAGCCAAGAAGCACGGGAAGCCTATGGCTACACCTTC	CASSQEAREAYGYTF
TRBV7-3	TRBJ2-1	TRBD2	.	TGTGCCAGCAGCGGGACTAGCGGTTACAATGAGCAGTTCTTC	CASSGTSGYNEQFF
TRBV5-4	TRBJ2-3	TRBD2	.	TGTGCCAGCAGCTTGGGGACTAGCGGGACAGATACGCAGTATTTT	CASSLGTSGTDTQYF
TRBV28	TRBJ1-5	TRBD1	.	TGTGCCAGCAGCCGAGGGACAGGCTTTTATCAGCCCCAGCATTTT	CASSRGTGFYQPQHF
TRBV7-3	TRBJ1-1	.	.	TGTGCCAGCAGCGGTTCATTCCAGGTGCCCACTGAAGCTTTCTTT	CASSGSFQVPTEAFF